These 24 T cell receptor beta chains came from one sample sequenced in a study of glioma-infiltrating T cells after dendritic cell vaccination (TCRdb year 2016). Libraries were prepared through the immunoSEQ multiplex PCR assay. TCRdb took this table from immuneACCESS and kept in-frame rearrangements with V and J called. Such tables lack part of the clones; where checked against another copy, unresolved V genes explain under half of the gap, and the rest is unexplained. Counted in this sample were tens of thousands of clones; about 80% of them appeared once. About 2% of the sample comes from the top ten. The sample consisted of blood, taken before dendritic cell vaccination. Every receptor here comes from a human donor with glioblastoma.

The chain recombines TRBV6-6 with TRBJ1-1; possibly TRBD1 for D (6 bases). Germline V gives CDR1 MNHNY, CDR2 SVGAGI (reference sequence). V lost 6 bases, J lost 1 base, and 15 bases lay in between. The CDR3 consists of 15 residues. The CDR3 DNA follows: TGTGCCAGCAGCCCACTCCTGACAGGGAACACTGAAGCTTTCTTT. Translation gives CASSPLLTGNTEAFF.

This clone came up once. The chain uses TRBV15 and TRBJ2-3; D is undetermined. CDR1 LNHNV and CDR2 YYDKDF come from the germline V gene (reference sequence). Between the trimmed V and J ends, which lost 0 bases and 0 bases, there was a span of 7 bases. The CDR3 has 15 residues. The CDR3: CATSRDPTSTDTQYF. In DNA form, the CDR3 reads TGTGCCACCAGCAGAGACCCTACTAGCACAGATACGCAGTATTTT.

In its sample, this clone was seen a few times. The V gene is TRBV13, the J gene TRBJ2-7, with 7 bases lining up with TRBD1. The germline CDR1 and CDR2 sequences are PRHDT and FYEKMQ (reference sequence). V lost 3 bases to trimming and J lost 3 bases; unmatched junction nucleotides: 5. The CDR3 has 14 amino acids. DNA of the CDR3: TGTGCCAGCAGCTTTGACAGGGATAACTACGAGCAGTACTTC. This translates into CASSFDRDNYEQYF. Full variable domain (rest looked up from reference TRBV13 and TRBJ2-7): AAGVIQSPRHLIKEKRETATLKCYPIPRHDTVYWYQQGPGQDPQFLISFYEKMQSDKGSIPDRFSAQQFSDYHSELNMSSLELGDSALYFCASSFDRDNYEQYFGPGTRLTVT.

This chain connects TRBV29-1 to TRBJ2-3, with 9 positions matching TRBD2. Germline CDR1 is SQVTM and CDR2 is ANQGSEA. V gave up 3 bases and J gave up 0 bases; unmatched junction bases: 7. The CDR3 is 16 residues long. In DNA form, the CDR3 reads TGCAGCGTTGAGCAGCTAGCGGGGTACAGCACAGATACGCAGTATTTT. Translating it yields CSVEQLAGYSTDTQYF.

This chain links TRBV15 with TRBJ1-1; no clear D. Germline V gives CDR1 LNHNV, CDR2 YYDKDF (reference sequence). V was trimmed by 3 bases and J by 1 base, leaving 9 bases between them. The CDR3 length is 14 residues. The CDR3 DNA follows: TGTGCCACCAGCAGGAGGATAGGGAACACTGAAGCTTTCTTT. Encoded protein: CATSRRIGNTEAFF.

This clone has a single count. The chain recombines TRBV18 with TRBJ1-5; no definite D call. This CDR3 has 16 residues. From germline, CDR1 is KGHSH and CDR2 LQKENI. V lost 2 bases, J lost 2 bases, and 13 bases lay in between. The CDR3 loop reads CASSPTSSQGNQPQHF. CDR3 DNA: TGTGCCAGCTCACCAACGTCGTCGCAGGGCAATCAGCCCCAGCATTTT.

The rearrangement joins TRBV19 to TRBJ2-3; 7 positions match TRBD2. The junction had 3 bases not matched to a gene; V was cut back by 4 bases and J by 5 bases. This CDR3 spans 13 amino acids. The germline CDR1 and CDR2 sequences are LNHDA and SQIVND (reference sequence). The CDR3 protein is CASSSGLGDTQYF. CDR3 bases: TGTGCCAGTAGTAGTGGACTAGGAGATACGCAGTATTTT.

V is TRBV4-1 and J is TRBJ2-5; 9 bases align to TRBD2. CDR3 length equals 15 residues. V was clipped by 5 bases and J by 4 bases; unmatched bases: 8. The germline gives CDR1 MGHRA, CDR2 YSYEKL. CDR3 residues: CASSGGGGVLETQYF. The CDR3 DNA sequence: TGCGCCAGCAGCGGTGGCGGGGGGGTGTTAGAGACCCAGTACTTC.

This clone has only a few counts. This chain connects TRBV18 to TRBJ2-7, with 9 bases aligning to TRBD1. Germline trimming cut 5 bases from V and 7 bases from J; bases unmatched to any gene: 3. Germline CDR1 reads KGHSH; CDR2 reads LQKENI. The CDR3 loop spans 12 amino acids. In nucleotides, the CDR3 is TGTGCCAGCTCAGGACAGGGGCTAGAGCAGTACTTC. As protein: CASSGQGLEQYF. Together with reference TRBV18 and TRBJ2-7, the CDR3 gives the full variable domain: NAGVMQNPRHLVRRRGQEARLRCSPMKGHSHVYWYRQLPEEGLKFMVYLQKENIIDESGMPKERFSAEFPKEGPSILRIQQVVRGDSAAYFCASSGQGLEQYFGPGTRLTVT.

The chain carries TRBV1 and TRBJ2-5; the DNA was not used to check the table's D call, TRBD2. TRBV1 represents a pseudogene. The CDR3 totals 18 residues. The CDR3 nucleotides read TGCACCAGCTGCAGCTCTGCGGGGGCCCCCCGTTACCAAGAGACCCAGTACTTC. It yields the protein CTSCSSAGAPRYQETQYF.

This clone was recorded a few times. The CDR3 reads CASSFRPAQLTRRPSYEQYF. CDR3 sequence (DNA): TGTGCCAGCAGTTTCCGACCCGCCCAGCTCACCAGGCGCCCATCCTACGAGCAGTACTTC. The chain uses TRBV27 and TRBJ2-7; D gene uncertain. V was trimmed by 3 bases and J by 1 base, leaving 28 bases between them. Germline CDR1 is MNHEY and CDR2 is SMNVEV (reference sequence). The CDR3 spans 20 residues.

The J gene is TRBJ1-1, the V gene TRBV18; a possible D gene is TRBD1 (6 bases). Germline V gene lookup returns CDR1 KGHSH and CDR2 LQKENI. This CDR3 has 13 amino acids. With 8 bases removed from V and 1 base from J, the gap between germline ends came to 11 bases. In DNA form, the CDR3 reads TGTGCCAGCCAGCAGGACAGGAACACTGAAGCTTTCTTT. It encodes CASQQDRNTEAFF.

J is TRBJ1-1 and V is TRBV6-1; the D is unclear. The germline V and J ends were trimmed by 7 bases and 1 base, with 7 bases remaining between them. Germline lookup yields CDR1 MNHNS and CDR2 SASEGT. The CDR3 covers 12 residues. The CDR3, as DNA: TGTGCCAGCAAGAGGCAGAACACTGAAGCTTTCTTT. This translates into CASKRQNTEAFF.

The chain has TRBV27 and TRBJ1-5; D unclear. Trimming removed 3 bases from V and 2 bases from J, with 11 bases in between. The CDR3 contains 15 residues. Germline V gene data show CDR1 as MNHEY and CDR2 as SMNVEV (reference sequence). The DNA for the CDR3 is TGTGCCAGCAGTTTGGGAGGTATGGGCAATCAGCCCCAGCATTTT. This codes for CASSLGGMGNQPQHF.

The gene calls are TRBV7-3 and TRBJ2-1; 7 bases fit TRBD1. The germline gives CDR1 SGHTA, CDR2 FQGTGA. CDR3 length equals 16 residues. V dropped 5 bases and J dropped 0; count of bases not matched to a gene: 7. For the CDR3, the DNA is TGTGCCAGCAGCCCGACAGGGTCTAGCTCCTACAATGAGCAGTTCTTC. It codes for CASSPTGSSSYNEQFF.

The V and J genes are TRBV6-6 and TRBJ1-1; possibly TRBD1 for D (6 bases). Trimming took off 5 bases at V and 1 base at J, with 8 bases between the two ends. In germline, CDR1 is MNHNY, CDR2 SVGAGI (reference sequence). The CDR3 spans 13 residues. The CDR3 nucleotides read TGTGCCAGCAGTACGACAGGGAACACTGAAGCTTTCTTT. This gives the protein CASSTTGNTEAFF.

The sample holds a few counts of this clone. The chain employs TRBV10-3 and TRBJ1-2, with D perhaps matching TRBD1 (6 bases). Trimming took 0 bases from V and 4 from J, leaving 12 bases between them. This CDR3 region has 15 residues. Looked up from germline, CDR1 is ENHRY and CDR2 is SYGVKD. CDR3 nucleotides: TGTGCCATCAGTGAGTCATTGGGGGCCGGCTATGGCTACACCTTC. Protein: CAISESLGAGYGYTF.

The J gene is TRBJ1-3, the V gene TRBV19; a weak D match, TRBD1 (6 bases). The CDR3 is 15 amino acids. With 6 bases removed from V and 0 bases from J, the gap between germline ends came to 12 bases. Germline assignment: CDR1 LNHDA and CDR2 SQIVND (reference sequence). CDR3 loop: CASSDRYYSGNTIYF. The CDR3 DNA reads TGTGCCAGTAGCGACAGGTATTACTCTGGAAACACCATATATTTT.

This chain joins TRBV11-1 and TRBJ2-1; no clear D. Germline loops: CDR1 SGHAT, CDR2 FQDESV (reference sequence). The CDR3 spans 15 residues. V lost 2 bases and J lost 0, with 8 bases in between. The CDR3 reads CASSLLDPSYNEQFF. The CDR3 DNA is TGTGCCAGCAGCTTATTAGATCCCTCCTACAATGAGCAGTTCTTC.

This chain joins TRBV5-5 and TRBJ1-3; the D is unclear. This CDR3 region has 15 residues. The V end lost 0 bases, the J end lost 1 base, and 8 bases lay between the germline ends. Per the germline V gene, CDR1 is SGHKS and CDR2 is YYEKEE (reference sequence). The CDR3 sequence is CASSLDSGSGNTIYF. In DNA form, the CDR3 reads TGTGCCAGCAGCTTGGATTCCGGGTCTGGAAACACCATATATTTT. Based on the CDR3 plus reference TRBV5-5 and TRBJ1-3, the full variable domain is DAGVTQSPTHLIKTRGQQVTLRCSPISGHKSVSWYQQVLGQGPQFIFQYYEKEERGRGNFPDRFSARQFPNYSSELNVNALLLGDSALYLCASSLDSGSGNTIYFGEGSWLTVV.

In DNA form, the CDR3 reads TGTGCCAGCCGTTCCGAGGGAGGAATCTATGGCTACACCTTC. It specifies CASRSEGGIYGYTF. The rearrangement joins TRBV2 to TRBJ1-2; D not certain. The germline gives CDR1 SNHLY, CDR2 FYNNEI. Deletions cut 8 bases from V and 4 bases from J, with 17 bases between. The length of the CDR3 is 14 residues.

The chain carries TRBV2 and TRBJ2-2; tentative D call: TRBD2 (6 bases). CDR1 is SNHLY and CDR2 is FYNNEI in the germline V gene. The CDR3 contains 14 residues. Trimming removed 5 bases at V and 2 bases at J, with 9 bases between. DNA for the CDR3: TGTGCCAGCAGTCAGGCGGGAAACACCGGGGAGCTGTTTTTT. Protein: CASSQAGNTGELFF.

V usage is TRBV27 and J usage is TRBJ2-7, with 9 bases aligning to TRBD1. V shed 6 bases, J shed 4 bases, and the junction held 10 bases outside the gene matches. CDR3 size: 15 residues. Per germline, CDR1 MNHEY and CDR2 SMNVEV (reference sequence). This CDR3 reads CASSYRGREGYEQYF. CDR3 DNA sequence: TGTGCCAGCAGCTACAGGGGGCGCGAAGGATACGAGCAGTACTTC.

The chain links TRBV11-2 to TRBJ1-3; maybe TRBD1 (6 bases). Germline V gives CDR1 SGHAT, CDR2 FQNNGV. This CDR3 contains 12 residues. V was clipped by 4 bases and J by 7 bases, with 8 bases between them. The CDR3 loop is CASSYQGNTIYF. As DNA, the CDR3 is TGTGCCAGCAGCTACCAGGGGAACACCATATATTTT.